The 9 T cell receptor beta chains below come from one sample, sequenced in a study of blood T cells in healthy people across ages. It was with a sample-barcoded 5' primer and a J-beta primer mix that a second PCR of about 6 to 11 cycles was run. MiXCR, applied by TCRdb to the 5' RACE reads, yields one record per CDR3 protein. The data show some 550,000 distinct CDR3 sequences, under 55% seen once. Sequenced sample: blood. The receptors were gathered from a man aged 80 or over in good health.

This clonotype has just a few counts. This chain links TRBV7-9 with TRBJ1-1, with no clear D. The ends were cut back, 2 bases at V and 3 bases at J, with 10 bases in the middle. Germline V gene sequence: CDR1 SEHNR, CDR2 FQNEAQ (reference sequence). CDR3 length: 14 amino acids. CDR3 amino acids: CASSLLATDTEAFF. Here the CDR3 DNA reads TGTGCCAGCAGCTTATTAGCTACGGACACTGAAGCTTTCTTT.

The chain carries TRBV4-1 and TRBJ2-1; TRBD2 is a possible D gene (6 bases). The CDR3 spans 16 residues. The V gene's germline CDR1 is MGHRA and CDR2 YSYEKL. Trimming took 5 bases from V and 2 from J, leaving 16 bases between them. CDR3 sequence (DNA): TGCGCCAGCAGCACCCGGTTAGCGGATACCTACAATGAGCAGTTCTTC. Protein sequence: CASSTRLADTYNEQFF.

Only a few counts were recorded for this clonotype. The J gene is TRBJ2-6, the V gene TRBV5-1; D unclear. The CDR3 is 15 residues long. V lost 4 bases and J lost 1, with 9 bases in between. Germline CDR1 reads SGHRS; CDR2 reads YFSETQ. The CDR3, as DNA: TGCGCCAGCAGCGCGGTCCTTTCTGGGGCCAACGTCCTGACTTTC. Protein sequence: CASSAVLSGANVLTF.

V gene TRBV24-1 combines with J gene TRBJ2-2; D unclear. In germline, CDR1 is KGHDR, CDR2 SFDVKD. The CDR3 consists of 13 residues. Trimming cost V 4 bases and J 10 bases, with 12 bases left between them. The CDR3 nucleotides are TGTGCCACCAGTGAGCCCCACATAGAGGAGCTGTTTTTT. This codes for CATSEPHIEELFF.

A few counts support this clonotype. The chain uses TRBV29-1 and TRBJ2-3; D may match TRBD1 or TRBD2 (5 bases each). Trimming removed 8 bases at V and 4 bases at J, with 16 bases between. The CDR3 spans 13 residues. Germline loops: CDR1 SQVTM, CDR2 ANQGSEA. The chain's CDR3 is CSSRAGSADTQYF. In DNA form, the CDR3 reads TGCAGCTCGCGAGCAGGGAGCGCAGATACGCAGTATTTT.

The chain combines TRBV5-5 with TRBJ2-3; TRBD1 might be the D (6 bases). Trimming took off 0 bases at V and 2 bases at J, with 10 bases between the two ends. The germline gives CDR1 SGHKS, CDR2 YYEKEE (reference sequence). The CDR3 covers 15 residues. DNA of the CDR3: TGTGCCAGCAGCTTGGTGGGACACGACACAGATACGCAGTATTTT. Translating it yields CASSLVGHDTDTQYF.

The chain employs TRBV5-1 and TRBJ2-1; D might be TRBD1 (6 bases). The CDR3 is 15 residues long. V lost 4 bases and J lost 8, with 19 bases in between. Germline-derived CDR1 and CDR2 are SGHRS and YFSETQ. The CDR3 spells CASSPWTASSDEQFF. CDR3 nucleotide sequence: TGCGCCAGCAGCCCATGGACAGCCTCGAGCGATGAGCAGTTCTTC.

The chain is built from TRBV27 and TRBJ1-5; possibly TRBD1 for D (6 bases). Germline V gene data show CDR1 as MNHEY and CDR2 as SMNVEV (reference sequence). This CDR3 spans 14 amino acids. Trimming stripped 6 bases from V and 4 bases from J, with 13 bases between. CDR3 in DNA: TGTGCCAGCAGACGGGGGCAGGTGAATCAGCCCCAGCATTTT. Its protein is CASRRGQVNQPQHF.

The chain employs TRBV6-1 and TRBJ2-2, with D unresolved. V was pared by 10 bases and J by 11 bases, with 17 bases between. The CDR3 spans 12 residues. CDR1 and CDR2 from the germline V gene are MNHNS and SASEGT. The CDR3 region is CAIGPDTSELFF. DNA for the CDR3: TGTGCCATAGGACCAGACACGAGTGAGCTGTTTTTT.